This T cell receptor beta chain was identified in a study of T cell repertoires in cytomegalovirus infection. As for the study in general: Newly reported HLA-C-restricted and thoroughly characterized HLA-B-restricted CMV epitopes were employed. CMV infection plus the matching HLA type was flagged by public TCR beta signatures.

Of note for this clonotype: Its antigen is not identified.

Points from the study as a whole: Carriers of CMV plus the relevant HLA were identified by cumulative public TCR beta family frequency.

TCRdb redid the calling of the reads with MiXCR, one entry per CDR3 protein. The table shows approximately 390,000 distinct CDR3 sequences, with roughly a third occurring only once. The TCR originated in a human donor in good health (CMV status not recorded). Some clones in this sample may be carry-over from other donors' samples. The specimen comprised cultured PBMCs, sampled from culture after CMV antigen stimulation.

CDR3 sequence: CSALTGASNQPQHF. CDR3 nucleotide sequence: TGCAGTGCTTTGACAGGTGCTAGCAATCAGCCCCAGCATTTT. The chain links TRBV20-1 to TRBJ1-5; maybe TRBD1 (6 bases). CDR3 length: 14 amino acids. Trimming cost V 5 bases and J 0 bases, with 11 bases left between them. From germline, CDR1 is DFQATT and CDR2 SNEGSKA (reference sequence).